Sequencing of this T cell receptor (beta chain) was carried out in a study of blood T cell repertoires in COVID-19 (dated by TCRdb to about 2020). Regarding the research as a whole: Samples covering the acute and convalescent phases of COVID-19 were provided by collaborators in the United States, Italy and Spain. The sample metadata nearly always contained a de-identified subject ID, COVID-19 status, age in years and sex. The repertoires were released in a freely available public database meant as a resource for research on the immune response to SARS-CoV-2. The prospective study material was composed of cDNA or gDNA derived from T cells, B-cell-depleted T cells, or PBMCs. Subjects who had been exposed to COVID-19, were actively infected with it, or had recovered from it provided the deeply sampled blood TCRbeta repertoires that made up the dataset. Where available, HLA class I and class II types were obtained from metadata supplied by the sample provider rather than from assay-based typing. Samples came from the ongoing ImmuneRACE study (first 160 participants) plus 1,254 subjects from 6 global collaborators. Results and caveats for the whole study, not just this receptor: How much clinical and demographic metadata was included differed by source and by participant, and the metadata was provided uncurated.

The CDR3 numbers 16 residues from cysteine through phenylalanine. Kept here is only the CDR3 DNA, which spans 48 bases and is read in frame from base 1. Comment on this clone: This clone's antigen is unknown. No much larger clone exists at a distance of one base, and base qualities are not known.

Another Seattle source contributed samples from volunteer blood donors who had recovered from COVID-19. Collaborating institutions collected whole blood in K2EDTA tubes following their own protocols. For TCRbeta analysis, collaborators shipped samples as frozen whole blood, isolated PBMCs, or DNA extracted from either of those sample types. TCRbeta CDR3 regions were amplified from genomic DNA using the immunoSEQ Assay, a bias-controlled multiplex PCR. The authors' pipeline ran thus. Within the assay, amplification of reference gene primers was used to estimate how many nucleated cells each sample contained. To quantify the absolute abundance of each unique TCRbeta CDR3 rearrangement, sequence reads were collapsed and filtered. For each sample, productive Simpson clonality was calculated as the square root of Simpson's diversity index over productive rearrangements. TCRdb retrieved this table from immuneACCESS and kept in-frame rearrangements only. Not all clones are present; in checked studies, unresolved V genes account for under half, and no reason is known for the remainder. From that table come the V and J calls and clone size; the DNA was used to work out D and trimming. The sample table contains some 240,000 clones; only one count was recorded for roughly 87% of them. Around 6.9% of the sample is held by the ten biggest clonotypes.

Sequencing was performed on peripheral blood. The V and J segments used are TRBV21-1 and TRBJ1-1; the table's D call, TRBD1, was not checked against the DNA. TRBV21-1 is a recognized pseudogene. The source is a man in his sixties who had recovered from COVID-19. In nucleotides, the sequence is TGTGCCAGCAACAAAAGCAGGGGGATCATGAACACTGAAGCTTTCTTT. It translates as CASNKSRGIMNTEAFF.